This T cell receptor beta chain was captured by sequencing in a study of T cell responses to AZD1222 COVID-19 vaccine. Researchers grouped second doses given at about 4 or about 12 weeks into one pool. The CDR3 runs to 14 residues. J was trimmed by 4 bases and V by 6 bases; bases with no gene match: 8. Germline CDR1 is SQVTM and CDR2 is ANQGSEA. TCRdb's table, derived via immunoSEQ multiplex PCR, lists solely in-frame clones and lacks some. The sample gives tens of thousands of clones, about 88% of which show up once; 6% to 8% is in the top ten. Findings of the study overall: Targets within unmutated variant regions were reportedly found for nearly half of spike-specific TCRs. Every sample of the repertoires postdated the peak T cell response.

This clone was found a few times. The target antigen is unknown. The chain is built from TRBV29-1 and TRBJ2-3, with 9 bases aligning to TRBD2. Specimen: peripheral blood, collected 28 days after the second AZD1222 dose. The TCR originated in an adult who received the AZD1222 COVID-19 vaccine. The CDR3 DNA sequence: TGCAGCGTGGATAGCGGGAGAGGTGCAGATACGCAGTATTTT. This gives the protein CSVDSGRGADTQYF.